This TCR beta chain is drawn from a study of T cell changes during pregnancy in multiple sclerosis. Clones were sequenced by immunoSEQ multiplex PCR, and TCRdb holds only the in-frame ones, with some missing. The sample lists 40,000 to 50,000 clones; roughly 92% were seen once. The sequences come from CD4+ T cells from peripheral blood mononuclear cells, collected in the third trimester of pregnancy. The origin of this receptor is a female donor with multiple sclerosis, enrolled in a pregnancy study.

CDR3 sequence: CASSYSLVARQFF. The DNA for the CDR3 is TGTGCCAGCAGTTACTCTTTGGTAGCCCGGCAGTTCTTC. The chain links TRBV6-5 to TRBJ2-1; D not certain. V lost 0 bases to trimming and J lost 12 bases, with 12 bases between them. Germline assignment: CDR1 MNHEY and CDR2 SVGAGI. The CDR3 sequence is 13 residues long.